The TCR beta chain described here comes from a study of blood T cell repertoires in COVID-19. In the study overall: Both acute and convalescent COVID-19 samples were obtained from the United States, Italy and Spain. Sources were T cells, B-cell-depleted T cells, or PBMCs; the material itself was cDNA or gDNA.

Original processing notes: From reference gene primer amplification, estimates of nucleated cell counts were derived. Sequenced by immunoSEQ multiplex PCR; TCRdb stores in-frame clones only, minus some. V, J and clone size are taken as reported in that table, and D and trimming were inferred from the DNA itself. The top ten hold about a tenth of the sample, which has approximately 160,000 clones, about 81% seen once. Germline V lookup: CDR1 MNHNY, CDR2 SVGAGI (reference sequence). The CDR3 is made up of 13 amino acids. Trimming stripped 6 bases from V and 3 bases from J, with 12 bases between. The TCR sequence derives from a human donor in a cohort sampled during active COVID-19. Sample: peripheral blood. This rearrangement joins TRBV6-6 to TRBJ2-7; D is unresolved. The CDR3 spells CASSIGSNYEQYF. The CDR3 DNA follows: TGTGCCAGCAGCATCGGGTCGAACTACGAGCAGTACTTC.